The 8 T cell receptor beta chains listed next were all sequenced from one sample in a study of blood T cells in healthy people across ages. A J-beta primer mix and a sample-barcoded 5' primer were used in a second PCR of about 7 to 12 cycles. MiXCR, applied by TCRdb to the 5' RACE reads, yields one record per CDR3 protein. The sample shows 600,000 to 1,000,000 distinct CDR3 sequences, 25% of them seen only once. The same sample was also used in a study of T cells of mothers and their children.

Material for sequencing was blood. The source of these receptors is a boy younger than 18 in good health.

The chain joins TRBV19 to TRBJ2-1, with D perhaps TRBD1 or TRBD2 (5 bases each). Germline lookup yields CDR1 LNHDA and CDR2 SQIVND (reference sequence). V gave up 9 bases and J gave up 8 bases, with 23 bases separating them. This CDR3 contains 15 residues. This CDR3 reads CASTEPGLGEDEQFF. The CDR3 region has the DNA TGTGCCAGCACCGAACCGGGCCTGGGGGAAGATGAGCAGTTCTTC.

In this sample, this clonotype turned up a few times. The chain carries TRBV6-6 and TRBJ2-6, with a weak D call TRBD2 (5 bases). Germline assignment: CDR1 MNHNY and CDR2 SVGAGI (reference sequence). The CDR3 spans 16 residues. Trimming took off 10 bases at V and 0 bases at J, with 16 bases between the two ends. The CDR3 region is CATTQEGASGANVLTF. The CDR3 DNA follows: TGTGCCACCACCCAAGAGGGCGCCTCTGGGGCCAACGTCCTGACTTTC.

This chain links TRBV27 with TRBJ2-3; tentatively, D is TRBD1 (6 bases). V gave up 4 bases and J gave up 2 bases, with 19 bases separating them. Germline-derived CDR1 and CDR2 are MNHEY and SMNVEV (reference sequence). This CDR3 has 17 residues. CDR3 in DNA: TGTGCCAGCAGTTCCCTTGAGACAGGCGTTCTCACAGATACGCAGTATTTT. This gives the protein CASSSLETGVLTDTQYF.

There are a few counts of this clonotype. This chain joins TRBV10-3 and TRBJ2-5, with D tentatively TRBD1 or TRBD2 (5 bases each). The DNA end favors TRBJ2-7, so the J call may be wrong. The CDR3 is 13 amino acids. Germline V lookup: CDR1 ENHRY, CDR2 SYGVKD. CDR3 sequence: CAISDEGPNEQYF. CDR3 coding DNA: TGTGCCATCAGTGATGAGGGGCCCAACGAGCAGTACTTC.

J is TRBJ2-3 and V is TRBV4-3; 9 bases are shared with TRBD2. Germline CDR1 LGHNA, CDR2 YSLEER. This CDR3 comprises 17 residues. J lost 5 bases, V lost 1 base, and 10 bases had no gene match. The CDR3 DNA reads as TGCGCCAGCAGCCAAGCGACGCGGGGGGGCCTGGTAGATACGCAGTATTTT. Amino acids: CASSQATRGGLVDTQYF.

This chain connects TRBV7-8 to TRBJ2-6, with 8 bases aligning to TRBD2. The CDR3 covers 22 residues. Germline V CDR1 and CDR2: SGHVS, FQNEAQ. J gave up 2 bases and V 7 bases, and 25 bases lay outside the gene matches. The CDR3 is CASTPSGASGYLVATGANVLTF. CDR3 coding DNA: TGTGCCAGCACTCCCTCCGGGGCTAGCGGGTACCTGGTAGCTACTGGGGCCAACGTCCTGACTTTC.

This clonotype was seen only a few times. J is TRBJ2-1 and V is TRBV6-1, with a possible D match to TRBD1 (6 bases). The better agreement between TRBJ2-7 and the DNA end casts doubt on the J call. The germline V gene has CDR1 MNHNS and CDR2 SASEGT. The CDR3 runs 12 residues. The CDR3 sequence is CASILQGYEQYF. In DNA, the CDR3 is TGTGCCAGCATTTTACAGGGCTACGAGCAGTACTTC.

This rearrangement joins TRBV5-1 to TRBJ1-1; D perhaps matches TRBD1 (5 bases). V lost 6 bases, J lost 1 base, and 10 bases lay in between. This CDR3 region has 13 residues. CDR1 and CDR2 from the germline V gene are SGHRS and YFSETQ. This chain's CDR3 is CASNQGKNTEAFF. The DNA for the CDR3 is TGCGCCAGCAATCAGGGAAAGAACACTGAAGCTTTCTTT.